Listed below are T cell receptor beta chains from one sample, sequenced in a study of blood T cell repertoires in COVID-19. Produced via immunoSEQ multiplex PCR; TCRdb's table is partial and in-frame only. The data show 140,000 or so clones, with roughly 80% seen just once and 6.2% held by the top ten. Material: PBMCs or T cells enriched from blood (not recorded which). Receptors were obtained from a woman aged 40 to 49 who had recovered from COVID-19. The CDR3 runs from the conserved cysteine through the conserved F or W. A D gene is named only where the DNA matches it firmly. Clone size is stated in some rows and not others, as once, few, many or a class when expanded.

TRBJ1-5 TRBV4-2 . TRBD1 CASSQAQGDSNQPQHF TGTGCCAGCAGCCAAGCACAGGGGGATAGCAATCAGCCCCAGCATTTT
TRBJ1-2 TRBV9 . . CASSVPGTTGDYGYTF TGTGCCAGCAGCGTACCCGGGACTACGGGGGACTATGGCTACACCTTC
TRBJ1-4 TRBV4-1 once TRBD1 CASSPGGGDEKLFF TGCGCCAGCAGCCCGGGAGGGGGCGATGAAAAACTGTTTTTT
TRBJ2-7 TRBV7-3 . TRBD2 CASSWSGTRSYEQYF TGTGCCAGCAGCTGGTCCGGGACTAGATCTTACGAGCAGTACTTC
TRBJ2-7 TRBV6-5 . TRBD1 CASSLYQGEGEQYF TGTGCCAGCAGTCTTTACCAGGGGGAAGGCGAGCAGTACTTC
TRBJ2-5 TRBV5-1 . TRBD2 CASSLAGGGRAGETQYF TGCGCCAGCAGCTTGGCCGGCGGCGGGAGGGCCGGGGAGACCCAGTACTTC
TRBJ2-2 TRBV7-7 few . CASSPGPPRRGNTGELFF TGTGCTAGCAGCCCAGGACCCCCCCGGAGGGGAAACACCGGGGAGCTGTTTTTT
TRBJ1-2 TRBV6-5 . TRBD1 CASNRGTSGYGYTF TGTGCCAGCAACAGGGGAACCTCTGGCTATGGCTACACCTTC
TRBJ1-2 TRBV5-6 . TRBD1 CASSRDRTNYGYTF TGTGCCAGCAGCCGGGACAGGACTAACTATGGCTACACCTTC
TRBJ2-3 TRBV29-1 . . CSVEVTGLGTDTQYF TGCAGCGTTGAGGTAACGGGACTGGGTACAGATACGCAGTATTTT
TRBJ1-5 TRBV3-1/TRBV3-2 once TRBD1 CASSRQGAYQPQHF TGTGCCAGCAGCCGACAGGGGGCGTATCAGCCCCAGCATTTT
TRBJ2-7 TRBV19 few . CASSIARTAVYEQYF TGTGCCAGTAGTATAGCTCGTACAGCCGTTTACGAGCAGTACTTC
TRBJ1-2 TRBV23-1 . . CASSPRPFAGYNYGYTF TGCGCCAGCAGCCCGCGCCCGTTTGCAGGCTACAACTATGGCTACACCTTC
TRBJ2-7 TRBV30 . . CAWQGSYEQYF TGTGCCTGGCAGGGCTCCTACGAGCAGTACTTC
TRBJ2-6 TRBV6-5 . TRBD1 CATWKGGSANVLTF TGTGCCACCTGGAAAGGGGGCTCGGCCAACGTCCTGACTTTC
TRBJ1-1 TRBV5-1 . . CASSLEAGLYTEAFF TGCGCCAGCAGCTTGGAGGCAGGGCTTTATACTGAAGCTTTCTTT
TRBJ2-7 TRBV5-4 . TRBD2 CASSHEREGSEQYF TGTGCCAGCAGCCACGAGCGGGAGGGTAGCGAGCAGTACTTC
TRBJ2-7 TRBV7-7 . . CASSPRTGSAYEQYF TGTGCCAGCAGCCCCCGTACAGGATCTGCCTACGAGCAGTACTTC
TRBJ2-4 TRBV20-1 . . CSASNTSGQNIQYF TGCAGTGCTAGTAATACTAGTGGGCAGAACATTCAGTACTTC
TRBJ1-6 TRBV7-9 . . CASSYRESNSPLHF TGTGCCAGCAGCTACAGGGAATCTAATTCACCCCTCCACTTT
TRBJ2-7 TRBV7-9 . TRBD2 CASSPTSGATYEQYF TGTGCCAGCAGCCCAACTAGCGGGGCTACCTACGAGCAGTACTTC
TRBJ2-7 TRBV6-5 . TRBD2 CASSPSLTSYYEQYF TGTGCCAGCAGTCCTAGTCTGACTAGCTACTACGAGCAGTACTTC
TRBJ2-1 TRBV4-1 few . CASSPLLPDEQFF TGCGCCAGCAGCCCACTGTTGCCCGATGAGCAGTTCTTC
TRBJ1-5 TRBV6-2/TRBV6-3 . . CASSYSGRLQPQHF TGTGCCAGCAGTTACTCAGGCAGACTACAGCCCCAGCATTTT
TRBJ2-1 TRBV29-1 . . CSVTTPPGYNEQFF TGCAGCGTCACGACTCCCCCTGGTTACAATGAGCAGTTCTTC
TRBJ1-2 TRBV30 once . CAWSTANYGYTF TGTGCCTGGAGCACAGCCAACTATGGCTACACCTTC
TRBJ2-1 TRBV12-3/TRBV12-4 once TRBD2 CASSLGTRYEQFF TGTGCCAGCAGTTTAGGGACTAGGTATGAGCAGTTCTTC
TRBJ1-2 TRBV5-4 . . CASSLEGLGYGYTF TGTGCCAGCAGCTTGGAGGGGCTGGGCTATGGCTACACCTTC